The clone carrying this T cell receptor beta chain has a handful of counts. The antigen is undetermined. Of the isolated RNA, all was reverse transcribed, and so the sequenced material was expressed TCRB transcripts. Clones were read by immunoSEQ multiplex PCR, and TCRdb kept only the in-frame ones, dropping some. Seen here are under 850,000 clones, around an eighth observed once, and the top ten hold approximately 0.022%. The CDR3 has 16 amino acids. CDR1 is GTSNPN and CDR2 is SVGIG in the germline V gene (reference sequence). Trimming cost V 5 bases and J 4 bases, with 21 bases left between them. This specimen comes from a study of beta chain features in type 1 diabetes. On the study more broadly: Similarity in age, gender and cell yields was seen between patients and healthy donors. Study conclusions and caveats: In every one of the four CD4+ subsets, TCRB CDR3s were moderately but significantly shorter in Type 1 diabetes patients. In the patient group, naive, central memory and Treg TCRB repertoires seemed more alike than in the healthy donor group.

The clonotype comes from a man aged 18 to 29 with type 1 diabetes. The sequenced sample was naive CD4+ T cells from blood. V gene TRBV30 combines with J gene TRBJ1-5, with D maybe TRBD1 (6 bases). Here the CDR3 reads CAWGTTGKPKNQPQHF. The CDR3 bases are TGTGCCTGGGGGACAACGGGGAAGCCGAAGAATCAGCCCCAGCATTTT.